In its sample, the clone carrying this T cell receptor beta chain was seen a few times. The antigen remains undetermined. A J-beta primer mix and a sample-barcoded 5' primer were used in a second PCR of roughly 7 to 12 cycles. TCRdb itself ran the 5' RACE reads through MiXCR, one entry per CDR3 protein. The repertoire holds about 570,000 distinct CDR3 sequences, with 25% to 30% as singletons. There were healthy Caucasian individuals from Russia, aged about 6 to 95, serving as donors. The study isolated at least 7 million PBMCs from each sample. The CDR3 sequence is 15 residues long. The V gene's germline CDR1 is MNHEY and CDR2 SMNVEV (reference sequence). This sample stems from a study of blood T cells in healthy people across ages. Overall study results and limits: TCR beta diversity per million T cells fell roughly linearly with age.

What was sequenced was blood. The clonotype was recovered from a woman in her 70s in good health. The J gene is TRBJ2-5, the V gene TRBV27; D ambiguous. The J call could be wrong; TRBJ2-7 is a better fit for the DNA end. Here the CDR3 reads CASSLKGSILYEQYF. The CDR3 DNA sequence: TGTGCCAGCAGTTTAAAGGGAAGCATTCTCTACGAGCAGTACTTC.